These 31 T cell receptor beta chains share one sample of origin, sequenced in a study of radiation and T cells in renal cell carcinoma. Some clones are missing from TCRdb's copy, which holds only in-frame ones; the method was immunoSEQ multiplex PCR. The sample comprises over 120,000 clones, around nine tenths of which are singletons, and 12% rests with the top ten. The time point: baseline pretreatment blood. Sample treatment: 15 Gy SBRT to primary tumor, nephrectomy 4 weeks later. Source: blood, taken from a patient whose treatment included radiotherapy and nephrectomy. These receptors originate from a woman aged 45-59 years with renal cell carcinoma.

Only one count was recorded for this clone. The chain links TRBV5-1 to TRBJ1-4, with D possibly TRBD1 on 6 matching bases. V dropped 4 bases and J dropped 8 bases, with 15 bases sitting between them. Germline assignment: CDR1 SGHRS and CDR2 YFSETQ. CDR3 length: 14 amino acids. The DNA of the CDR3 is TGCGCCAGCAGCCTGGACAGAAGCACAGAAAAACTGTTTTTT. It is translated as CASSLDRSTEKLFF. Full variable domain (rest looked up from reference TRBV5-1 and TRBJ1-4): KAGVTQTPRYLIKTRGQQVTLSCSPISGHRSVSWYQQTPGQGLQFLFEYFSETQRNKGNFPGRFSGRQFSNSRSEMNVSTLELGDSALYLCASSLDRSTEKLFFGSGTQLSVL.

The chain recombines TRBV6-5 with TRBJ2-2; D not resolved. The CDR3 covers 13 residues. The ends were cut back, 7 bases at V and 2 bases at J, with 8 bases in the middle. Germline V gene data show CDR1 as MNHEY and CDR2 as SVGAGI. The CDR3 protein is CASTRVNTGELFF. The CDR3 region has the DNA TGTGCCAGCACAAGAGTTAACACCGGGGAGCTGTTTTTT.

The chain links TRBV19 to TRBJ1-1; D gene unclear. This CDR3 has 13 residues. V was shortened by 6 bases and J by 1 base, with 9 bases between the two germline ends. CDR1 LNHDA and CDR2 SQIVND come from the germline V gene (reference sequence). This CDR3 is CASSTIKNTEAFF. The CDR3 bases are TGTGCCAGTAGCACCATTAAGAACACTGAAGCTTTCTTT.

The CDR3 here is CASSFIRGLTDTQYF. The CDR3 DNA sequence: TGTGCCAGCAGCTTTATTCGGGGCCTCACAGATACGCAGTATTTT. The gene calls are TRBV11-2 and TRBJ2-3, with D possibly being TRBD1 or TRBD2 (5 bases each). There are 15 residues in the CDR3. The germline V gene has CDR1 SGHAT and CDR2 FQNNGV. The germline V and J ends were trimmed by 3 bases and 2 bases, with 12 bases remaining between them.

The genes are TRBV5-1 and TRBJ2-3; 11 nucleotides line up with TRBD2. The CDR3 totals 15 residues. Germline CDR1 SGHRS, CDR2 YFSETQ. The junction had 4 bases not matched to a gene; V was cut back by 5 bases and J by 2 bases. In DNA form, the CDR3 reads TGCGCCAGCAGTAAGACTAGCGGGGCCACAGATACGCAGTATTTT. Translated: CASSKTSGATDTQYF.

The chain combines TRBV19 with TRBJ1-1; a weak D match, TRBD1 (6 bases). CDR1 is LNHDA, CDR2 SQIVND, per germline (reference sequence). The V gene lost 4 bases and the J gene lost 5 bases, with 20 bases spanning the gap. CDR3 length: 16 residues. CDR3 sequence reads: CASSTTGTFPQTEAFF. In DNA, the CDR3 is TGTGCCAGTAGTACCACAGGGACCTTCCCTCAGACTGAAGCTTTCTTT.

This clone was seen only a few times. The chain links TRBV7-9 to TRBJ1-2, with a weak D call TRBD1 (5 bases). Deletions cut 7 bases from V and 2 bases from J, with 11 bases between. In germline, CDR1 is SEHNR, CDR2 FQNEAQ (reference sequence). The CDR3 sequence is 13 residues long. The CDR3 loop is CASTLGLNYGYTF. The DNA for the CDR3 is TGTGCCAGCACCCTGGGGCTAAACTATGGCTACACCTTC.

The chain is built from TRBV6-1 and TRBJ2-2; D possibly corresponds to TRBD1 (5 bases). Trimming took 1 base from V and 4 from J, leaving 10 bases between them. Germline CDR1 and CDR2: MNHNS and SASEGT. The CDR3 sequence is 15 residues long. For the CDR3, the DNA is TGTGCCAGCAGTGAAGAGGGGTTGAGCACCGGGGAGCTGTTTTTT. Protein: CASSEEGLSTGELFF.

A note on this clone: Other DNA sequences within the sample encode an identical CDR3. The chain recombines TRBV5-1 with TRBJ2-2; D is undetermined. V was clipped by 4 bases and J by 2 bases, with 6 bases between them. The CDR3 length is 13 residues. The germline V gene has CDR1 SGHRS and CDR2 YFSETQ. The CDR3 DNA sequence: TGCGCCAGCAGCCTTGGTAACACCGGGGAGCTGTTTTTT. Translated: CASSLGNTGELFF. The full variable domain, completed using reference TRBV5-1 and TRBJ2-2, is KAGVTQTPRYLIKTRGQQVTLSCSPISGHRSVSWYQQTPGQGLQFLFEYFSETQRNKGNFPGRFSGRQFSNSRSEMNVSTLELGDSALYLCASSLGNTGELFFGEGSRLTVL.

This clone showed up just once. The chain recombines TRBV18 with TRBJ1-2; D remains unclear. V lost 2 bases and J lost 8, with 15 bases in between. The CDR3 runs to 14 residues. Germline loops: CDR1 KGHSH, CDR2 LQKENI. The CDR3 loop reads CASSPFTEVGGYTF. CDR3 nucleotide sequence: TGTGCCAGCTCACCATTCACCGAGGTTGGCGGCTACACCTTC.

This clone was detected a few times. This chain links TRBV19 with TRBJ1-1; D may be TRBD1 (5 bases). CDR3 length: 14 residues. With 4 bases removed from V and 9 bases from J, the gap between germline ends came to 18 bases. CDR1 LNHDA and CDR2 SQIVND come from the germline V gene (reference sequence). CDR3 region: CASSRDRGELKAFF. CDR3 bases: TGTGCCAGTAGTAGGGACCGGGGAGAACTAAAAGCTTTCTTT.

The genes are TRBV10-1 and TRBJ2-7; 9 positions agree with TRBD1. From germline, CDR1 is WNHNN and CDR2 SYGVQD (reference sequence). The V gene end was trimmed by 7 bases and the J gene end by 4 bases; junction bases not matched to a gene: 8. This CDR3 has 14 residues. CDR3 in DNA: TGCGCCAGCATCCGGGACAGGGCTGCGTACGAGCAGTACTTC. Protein: CASIRDRAAYEQYF.

The chain recombines TRBV7-2 with TRBJ1-3; D remains ambiguous. There are 12 residues in the CDR3. In germline, CDR1 is SGHTA, CDR2 FQGNSA. Deletions cut 3 bases from V and 7 bases from J, with 7 bases between. This chain's CDR3 is CASSLGGNTIYF. The CDR3 DNA follows: TGTGCCAGCAGCTTGGGCGGGAACACCATATATTTT. Using reference TRBV7-2 and TRBJ1-3 for the parts outside the CDR3, the full variable domain is GAGVSQSPSNKVTEKGKDVELRCDPISGHTALYWYRQSLGQGLEFLIYFQGNSAPDKSGLPSDRFSAERTGGSVSTLTIQRTQQEDSAVYLCASSLGGNTIYFGEGSWLTVV.

The rearrangement joins TRBV19 to TRBJ2-7; 7 bases map to TRBD1. CDR1 LNHDA and CDR2 SQIVND come from the germline V gene (reference sequence). V gave up 0 bases and J gave up 4 bases; unmatched junction bases: 6. The CDR3 runs 15 residues. In DNA, the CDR3 is TGTGCCAGTAGTATAGATCGAAGGGACAGTTACGAGCAGTACTTC. Its protein is CASSIDRRDSYEQYF.

This chain uses TRBV28 with TRBJ2-7; tentative D call: TRBD2 (6 bases). Germline V CDR1 and CDR2: MDHEN, SYDVKM. The CDR3 has 15 residues. V was shortened by 4 bases and J by 6 bases, with 19 bases between the two germline ends. CDR3 bases: TGTGCCAGCAGTTCTCAGACTAGAATCGGGCGCGAGCAGTACTTC. This sequence encodes CASSSQTRIGREQYF.

The chain combines TRBV9 with TRBJ1-4; 9 bases line up with TRBD1. Trimming at V came to 3 bases and at J to 7 bases, leaving 7 bases not matched to a gene. The CDR3 runs to 15 residues. CDR1 is SGDLS and CDR2 is YYNGEE in the germline V gene. For the CDR3, the DNA is TGTGCCAGCAGCGAACAGGGGGCTTTTGGTGAAAAACTGTTTTTT. Protein sequence: CASSEQGAFGEKLFF.

The genes are TRBV11-3 and TRBJ2-2; no reliable D call. V gave up 5 bases and J gave up 13 bases, with 11 bases separating them. Germline CDR1 is SGHNT and CDR2 is YENEEA. The CDR3 extends over 11 amino acids. CDR3 in amino acids: CASSLGNGLFF. The CDR3 region has the DNA TGTGCCAGCAGCCTCGGTAATGGGCTGTTTTTT.

The rearrangement uses TRBV10-2 and TRBJ2-5; 8 nucleotides align to TRBD2. Unmatched junction bases numbered 9, after V lost 8 bases and J lost 1 base. Looked up from germline, CDR1 is WSHSY and CDR2 is SAAADI. This CDR3 comprises 15 residues. In DNA, the CDR3 is TGCGCCAGCGGGCGGGGGGCCAACGCCCAAGAGACCCAGTACTTC. It yields the protein CASGRGANAQETQYF.

The rearrangement joins TRBV2 to TRBJ2-3; TRBD2 matches at 9 bases. V shed 8 bases and J 0 bases; nucleotides not matched to a gene: 9. This CDR3 is built from 16 residues. Germline V gene lookup returns CDR1 SNHLY and CDR2 FYNNEI. CDR3 residues: CASDLAGLTSTDTQYF. CDR3 DNA: TGTGCCAGCGATCTAGCGGGACTTACTAGCACAGATACGCAGTATTTT. The variable domain in full, completed from reference TRBV2 and TRBJ2-3, reads EPEVTQTPSHQVTQMGQEVILRCVPISNHLYFYWYRQILGQKVEFLVSFYNNEISEKSEIFDDQFSVERPDGSNFTLKIRSTKLEDSAMYFCASDLAGLTSTDTQYFGPGTRLTVL.

The V and J genes are TRBV6-5 and TRBJ1-1, with a weak D call TRBD1 (5 bases). This CDR3 is 15 amino acids long. Germline CDR1 and CDR2: MNHEY and SVGAGI. V was trimmed by 6 bases and J by 1 base, leaving 15 bases between them. CDR3 residues: CASRANDRPNTEAFF. The CDR3 DNA reads as TGTGCCAGCAGAGCGAATGACAGACCGAACACTGAAGCTTTCTTT.

This clone was seen only once. The chain links TRBV6-1 to TRBJ2-2, with no clear D. CDR1 MNHNS and CDR2 SASEGT come from the germline V gene. The CDR3 covers 14 residues. V was clipped by 1 base and J by 3 bases, with 6 bases between them. CDR3 nucleotide sequence: TGTGCCAGCAGTGAAGGGGGTTACACCGGGGAGCTGTTTTTT. Encoded protein: CASSEGGYTGELFF.

The genes are TRBV2 and TRBJ2-2; tentative D call: TRBD2 (6 bases). The CDR3 runs to 15 residues. The germline V and J ends were trimmed by 7 bases and 3 bases, with 15 bases remaining between them. CDR1 and CDR2 (germline): SNHLY, FYNNEI. The CDR3 nucleotides read TGTGCCAGCAAAGTGGAGGGACGGGACACCGGGGAGCTGTTTTTT. This translates into CASKVEGRDTGELFF.

This chain uses TRBV6-1 with TRBJ1-1, with a weak D call TRBD1 (6 bases). V shed 4 bases and J shed 3 bases, with 21 bases lying between them. CDR3 length: 17 residues. Per germline, CDR1 MNHNS and CDR2 SASEGT. The CDR3 DNA reads as TGTGCCAGCAGTGTGTATCGGGGGGCGAGGTTGGACACTGAAGCTTTCTTT. Translation gives CASSVYRGARLDTEAFF.

The chain couples TRBV19 to TRBJ1-2, with TRBD1 matching over 7 bases. J was trimmed by 3 bases and V by 0 bases; bases with no gene match: 1. CDR1 is LNHDA, CDR2 SQIVND, per germline (reference sequence). The CDR3 has 14 residues. In nucleotides, the CDR3 is TGTGCCAGTAGTATAGAGACAGGGCACTATGGCTACACCTTC. Its protein product is CASSIETGHYGYTF.

This chain joins TRBV10-2 and TRBJ2-3, with 13 positions matching TRBD2. Per the germline V gene, CDR1 is WSHSY and CDR2 is SAAADI. The ends lost 10 bases at V and 6 bases at J; junction bases unmatched: 10. The CDR3 has 15 residues. Here the CDR3 DNA reads TGCGCCACCCAACCACTAGCGGGGGGGTATGATACGCAGTATTTT. As protein: CATQPLAGGYDTQYF.

In this sample, this clone turned up a few times. The gene calls are TRBV4-1 and TRBJ1-1; 7 positions agree with TRBD1. V lost 6 bases, J lost 0 bases, and 4 bases stayed unmatched. The CDR3 contains 14 residues. Looked up from germline, CDR1 is MGHRA and CDR2 is YSYEKL. This CDR3 is CASRLQGMNTEAFF. The CDR3, as DNA: TGCGCCAGCAGATTACAGGGGATGAACACTGAAGCTTTCTTT.

V and J are TRBV7-3 and TRBJ2-1, with TRBD2 matching over 9 bases. Looked up from germline, CDR1 is SGHTA and CDR2 is FQGTGA. The CDR3 is 21 amino acids. The V segment lost 3 bases and the J segment 3 bases; nucleotides outside the gene matches: 21. CDR3 DNA: TGTGCCAGCAGCTTGTTTGGGGCTTCCCCGAAGGCGGGGGGGAACTACAATGAGCAGTTCTTC. The encoded protein is CASSLFGASPKAGGNYNEQFF.

The rearrangement links TRBV6-1 to TRBJ1-5; D is undetermined. The germline CDR1 and CDR2 sequences are MNHNS and SASEGT. This CDR3 region has 13 residues. V was clipped by 8 bases and J by 2 bases, with 10 bases between them. CDR3 in DNA: TGTGCCAGCGGTATTTTGGGCAATCAGCCCCAGCATTTT. As protein: CASGILGNQPQHF.

This sequence joins TRBV6-1 and TRBJ2-7; 7 bases map to TRBD2. Germline lookup yields CDR1 MNHNS and CDR2 SASEGT. CDR3 length: 15 amino acids. Trimming cost V 4 bases and J 1 base; bases outside gene matches: 7. As DNA, the CDR3 is TGTGCCAGCAGTGGTTCGTGGGGGGGGTCCTACGAGCAGTACTTC. Translating it yields CASSGSWGGSYEQYF.

V is TRBV30 and J is TRBJ2-6, with D unclear. V lost 0 bases and J lost 0, with 15 bases in between. From germline, CDR1 is GTSNPN and CDR2 SVGIG (reference sequence). CDR3 length equals 18 residues. The CDR3 nucleotides read TGTGCCTGGAGTGTAAAGGGTTTTTCAACCTCTGGGGCCAACGTCCTGACTTTC. This codes for CAWSVKGFSTSGANVLTF.

The CDR3 coding sequence is TGTGCCACCAGCAGAGGGACTAGCGGGGGGGCAGGAGATACGCAGTATTTT. Translating it yields CATSRGTSGGAGDTQYF. V is TRBV15 and J is TRBJ2-3; 15 bases map to TRBD2. Trimming took 1 base from V and 5 from J; bases not matched to a gene: 4. Germline CDR1 and CDR2: LNHNV and YYDKDF (reference sequence). This CDR3 comprises 17 residues.